One and the same sample provided the 4 T cell receptor beta chains below, sequenced in a study of cytomegalovirus exposure and HLA in healthy donors. Data came from immunoSEQ multiplex PCR; TCRdb stores just in-frame clones and leaves some out. The repertoire holds 65,000 to 75,000 clones, with about 94% as singletons. Sequenced material: PBMCs. All receptors come from a woman under 30 in good health and CMV-seropositive.

The V and J genes are TRBV6-1 and TRBJ2-7; the D gene is possibly TRBD1 (5 bases). This CDR3 has 15 amino acids. V gave up 8 bases and J gave up 0 bases, with 17 bases separating them. Germline loops: CDR1 MNHNS, CDR2 SASEGT. CDR3 in amino acids: CASVLGPSASYEQYF. DNA of the CDR3: TGTGCCAGCGTCTTGGGGCCGTCGGCCTCCTACGAGCAGTACTTC.

This rearrangement joins TRBV14 to TRBJ2-1; TRBD2 matches at 8 bases. J was trimmed by 9 bases and V by 2 bases; bases with no gene match: 9. This CDR3 has 15 residues. CDR1 and CDR2 (germline): SGHDN, FVKESK. CDR3 loop: CASSQNSGTLGEQFF. CDR3 nucleotides: TGTGCCAGCAGCCAAAATAGCGGGACTCTTGGTGAGCAGTTCTTC.

The V and J genes are TRBV5-5 and TRBJ1-1; D is uncertain. The V end was cut by 1 base, the J end by 3 bases, with 7 bases between. Germline CDR1 reads SGHKS; CDR2 reads YYEKEE (reference sequence). This CDR3 comprises 13 residues. This CDR3 is CASSLLAYTEAFF. The CDR3 coding sequence is TGTGCCAGCAGCTTGCTGGCATACACTGAAGCTTTCTTT.

The chain employs TRBV29-1 and TRBJ1-2; 7 bases are shared with TRBD1. The CDR3 has 16 residues. V was pared by 5 bases and J by 3 bases, with 15 bases of the junction left unmatched. Germline CDR1 reads SQVTM; CDR2 reads ANQGSEA. CDR3 residues: CSVFEQGGGQHYGYTF. DNA of the CDR3: TGCAGCGTTTTCGAGCAGGGGGGAGGACAGCACTATGGCTACACCTTC.